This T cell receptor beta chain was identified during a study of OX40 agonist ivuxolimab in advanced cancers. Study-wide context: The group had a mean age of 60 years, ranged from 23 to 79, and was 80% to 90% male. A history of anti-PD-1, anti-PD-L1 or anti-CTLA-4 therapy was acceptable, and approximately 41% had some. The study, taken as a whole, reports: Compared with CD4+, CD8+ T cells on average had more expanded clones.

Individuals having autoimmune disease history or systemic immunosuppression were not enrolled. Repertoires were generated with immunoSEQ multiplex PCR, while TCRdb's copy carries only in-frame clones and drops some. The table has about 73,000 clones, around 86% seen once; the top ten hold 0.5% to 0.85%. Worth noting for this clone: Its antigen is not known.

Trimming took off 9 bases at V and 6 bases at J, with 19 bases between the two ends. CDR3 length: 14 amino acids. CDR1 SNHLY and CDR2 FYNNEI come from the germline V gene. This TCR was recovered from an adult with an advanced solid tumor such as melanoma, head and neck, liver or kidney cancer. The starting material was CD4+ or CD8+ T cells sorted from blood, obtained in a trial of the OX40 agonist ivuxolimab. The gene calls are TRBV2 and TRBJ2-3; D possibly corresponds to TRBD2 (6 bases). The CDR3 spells CASSSEKGVDTQYF. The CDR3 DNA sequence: TGTGCCAGTTCTAGCGAAAAAGGGGTGGATACGCAGTATTTT.